This TCR beta chain is from a study of T cell clonality in common variable immunodeficiency (dated by TCRdb to the mid-2010s). This clone has just a few counts. It has no known antigen specificity. Read sequence stops 3 residues before the CDR3 end, and the germline J gene provides the missing end. For sequencing, equivalent amounts of genomic DNA were input from CVID and control samples. For every sample, a 60 bp segment covering the rearranged TCRbeta CDR3 region was amplified and then sequenced. The immunoSEQ assay, a bias-corrected multiplex PCR combined with high-throughput sequencing, was used for TCRbeta amplification. In the authors' own workflow: Every unique nucleotide sequence counted as a clone and was annotated with V, D and J genes, copy number and frequency. Sequences were labeled productive if in frame, and non-productive if out of frame or containing stop codons. As previously described, Shannon's entropy was used to calculate clonality. Mean CDR3 Kyte-Doolittle hydropathy was derived from the predicted amino acid sequences of productive clones. The R hclust function was used to hierarchically cluster scaled V gene usage with Manhattan distance and complete linkage. Sharing of clones by CDR3 amino acid sequence was evaluated through resampling of 12 repertoires per group over 100 rounds. Repertoires were searched for approximately 70 published EBV-specific and around 240 published CMV-specific TCRbeta sequences. A couple of CVID samples that yielded fewer than 10,000 sequences were excluded from the analysis, so around 38 CVID repertoires were retained. In its TCRdb copy, this immuneACCESS table keeps in-frame sequences only and misses some clones. Where compared with another copy, unresolved V genes explain less than half of these, and the others have no known cause. The D gene and trimming were derived from the DNA, and the V and J assignments and clone size from that table. Listed for this sample are tens of thousands of clones, none observed only a single time. Roughly 1.9% of the sample lies in the top ten.

Most CVID patients and most healthy controls were of Caucasian heritage. Heparinized peripheral whole blood samples of about 5 to 8 ml were obtained from each donor. Genomic DNA from adults with common variable immune deficiency (CVID) and from healthy adult controls was used to sequence TCRbeta CDR3 repertoires. The control group comprised some 22 healthy adult volunteers, roughly twelve female and roughly ten male, aged 23 to 66 years with a mean age of around 32. Diluted blood was density-centrifuged over Hypaque 1077 or Ficoll-Paque to isolate peripheral blood mononuclear cells. Genomic DNA was obtained from unsorted mononuclear cells using either Qiagen column purification or a centrifugation-based method. Study-level results and caveats: Although equal DNA input was used, an average of approximately 74,000 unique sequences per sample was obtained for controls, compared with approximately 32,000 for CVID samples. Reportedly, TCRbeta sequences from CVID had fewer deletions and N-nucleotide insertions, and highly modified clones with 13 or more V deletions were absent from CVID. Fewer TCRbeta clones were shared among CVID subjects than among healthy controls (p < 0.0001). Correlations of repertoire features with clinical complications were constrained by heterogeneity among patients within the CVID cohort. Compared with healthy controls, CVID subjects showed increased TCRbeta clonality (t-test p = 0.018), a feature most characteristic of about a third of subjects. The authors noted that sequencing repertoires of T cell subpopulations would be needed to clarify what caused the increased clonality in CVID.

Taken from cysteine to phenylalanine, the CDR3 has 15 residues. Shown are 36 bases from within the CDR3, in frame from base 1. V and J are truncated by 5 bases and 7 bases respectively, leaving an intervening sequence of 17 bases. The germline V gene (reference sequence) provides CDR1 SSHAT and CDR2 FNYEAQ. This receptor was identified in a person aged 18 to 75 in good health. The V and J segments used are TRBV7-7 and TRBJ2-2; the D call is tentative, TRBD1 or TRBD2, as each matches 6 bases. Sequences were obtained from peripheral blood mononuclear cells. The CDR3 in this case is CASSPRSGGGGELFF. The DNA read from the CDR3 is TGTGCCAGCAGCCCGAGAAGCGGAGGGGGCGGGGAG. The CDR3 plus the reference TRBV7-7 and TRBJ2-2 genes for the other parts give the full variable domain: GAGVSQSPRYKVTKRGQDVTLRCDPISSHATLYWYQQALGQGPEFLTYFNYEAQPDKSGLPSDRFSAERPEGSISTLTIQRTEQRDSAMYRCASSPRSGGGGELFFGEGSRLTVL.